These 6 T cell receptor beta chains were sequenced from one sample in a study of OX40 agonist ivuxolimab in advanced cancers. The table came from immunoSEQ multiplex PCR; TCRdb's copy has only in-frame clones and leaves some out. The sample has tens of thousands of clones; roughly three quarters are singletons. The source material was CD4+ or CD8+ T cells sorted from blood, sampled in a trial of the OX40 agonist ivuxolimab. The receptors derive from an adult with an advanced solid tumor such as melanoma, head and neck, liver or kidney cancer.

This clone was counted only a few times. This sample also contains other DNA sequences that code for the same CDR3. The J gene is TRBJ2-5, the V gene TRBV5-1; possibly TRBD2 for D (6 bases). The CDR3 spans 14 residues. Looked up from germline, CDR1 is SGHRS and CDR2 is YFSETQ. The V and J ends lost 0 bases and 1 base respectively, with 7 bases between them. The CDR3 is CASSLVGGQETQYF. The CDR3 coding sequence is TGCGCCAGCAGCTTGGTCGGGGGCCAAGAGACCCAGTACTTC.

The V gene is TRBV9, the J gene TRBJ1-3; unclear D gene. Trimming left V 4 bases short and J 3 bases short, with 17 bases between. Germline V gene lookup returns CDR1 SGDLS and CDR2 YYNGEE. The CDR3 sequence is 16 residues long. DNA of the CDR3: TGTGCCAGCAGCCCCCCGATGGAGGGTTTTGGAAACACCATATATTTT. This gives the protein CASSPPMEGFGNTIYF.

The CDR3 is CASSSWDIYGYTF. As DNA, the CDR3 is TGTGCCAGTAGTAGTTGGGATATCTATGGCTACACCTTC. J is TRBJ1-2 and V is TRBV19, with D unresolved. The CDR3 contains 13 residues. Trimming left V 4 bases short and J 4 bases short, with 10 bases between. Germline V gives CDR1 LNHDA, CDR2 SQIVND (reference sequence).

This sequence joins TRBV6-5 and TRBJ1-6, with 7 bases lining up with TRBD1. The CDR3 is made up of 15 amino acids. Losses at the gene ends were 2 bases for V and 6 bases for J; bases not matched to a gene: 4. CDR1 is MNHEY, CDR2 SVGAGI, per germline. In DNA form, the CDR3 reads TGTGCCAGCAGTTACCAGACAGGGATTAATTCACCCCTCCACTTT. Protein: CASSYQTGINSPLHF.

This chain connects TRBV5-1 to TRBJ2-5; 7 bases are shared with TRBD1. Germline V gene sequence: CDR1 SGHRS, CDR2 YFSETQ. After removal of 4 bases from V and 0 bases from J, the junction contained 6 bases not matched to a gene. The CDR3 has 15 residues. The CDR3: CASSTSQGNQETQYF. Written as DNA, the CDR3 is TGCGCCAGCAGCACCTCACAGGGGAACCAAGAGACCCAGTACTTC.

This chain joins TRBV29-1 and TRBJ2-1; possible D gene TRBD1, 6 bases. The germline gives CDR1 SQVTM, CDR2 ANQGSEA. V shed 6 bases and J shed 10 bases, with 10 bases lying between them. This CDR3 is built from 10 residues. Written as DNA, the CDR3 is TGCAGCGTCCAGGGGACAGAGCAGTTCTTC. It codes for CSVQGTEQFF.